Described below is a single TCR beta chain sequence and its context. Antigen: not known. TCRdb reprocessed the multiplex PCR reads via MiXCR and lists one record per CDR3 protein. This repertoire shows 200,000 to 250,000 distinct CDR3 sequences, roughly a third found once; its top ten account for approximately 3.5%. The CDR3 totals 12 residues. V was trimmed by 4 bases and J by 8 bases, leaving 14 bases between them. Germline V CDR1 and CDR2: DFQATT, SNEGSKA (reference sequence). The sample belongs to a study of breast tumors, draining lymph nodes, adjacent tissues. Breast cancer patients provided tissue from their axillary draining lymph nodes. Study-level findings and limits: Compared with basal-like, luminal-like tumors shared significantly more repertoire with nontumor tissue. Compared with lymph nodes, tumors were less diverse; compared with nontumor tissue, more.

The chain has TRBV20-1 and TRBJ1-2; unclear D gene. The TCR was taken from a female donor with breast cancer. Some clones in this sample may be carry-over from other donors' samples. The sample comprised axillary lymph node tissue. CDR3 residues: CSATRTSGGYTF. CDR3 sequence (DNA): TGCAGTGCTACAAGGACTAGCGGGGGCTACACCTTC.